The 28 T cell receptor beta chains in this list originate from one sample, sequenced in a study of CD8 T cells in Susac syndrome. An amount of RNA that ranged from roughly 0.45 to 1 ug was reverse transcribed with random hexamers. TCRdb reanalysed the immunoSEQ multiplex PCR reads using MiXCR and keeps one entry per CDR3 protein. The sample contains approximately 120,000 distinct CDR3 sequences, over 85% of which appear only once. Sequenced sample: CD4+ T cells from PBMCs. Receptor source: a human donor in good health.

V gene TRBV5-4 combines with J gene TRBJ1-1; D gene ambiguous. The CDR3 extends over 12 amino acids. Germline assignment: CDR1 SGHNT and CDR2 YYREEE (reference sequence). Trimming took off 0 bases at V and 4 bases at J, with 4 bases between the two ends. Written as DNA, the CDR3 is TGTGCCAGCAGCTTGGTCGCCACTGAAGCTTTCTTT. Translated, it gives CASSLVATEAFF. Full variable domain (remainder filled in from reference TRBV5-4 and TRBJ1-1): ETGVTQSPTHLIKTRGQQVTLRCSSQSGHNTVSWYQQALGQGPQFIFQYYREEENGRGNFPPRFSGLQFPNYSSELNVNALELDDSALYLCASSLVATEAFFGQGTRLTVV.

The V gene is TRBV18, the J gene TRBJ2-7, with D perhaps matching TRBD1 (5 bases). The CDR3 is 14 amino acids. Trimming shortened V by 6 bases and J by 3 bases, and 15 bases separated the two germline ends. Germline V CDR1 and CDR2: KGHSH, LQKENI. The CDR3 nucleotides are TGTGCCAGCTCCCAAGGACAAGAGATCTACGAGCAGTACTTC. It specifies CASSQGQEIYEQYF.

This chain joins TRBV6-6 and TRBJ1-1; 7 nucleotides line up with TRBD1. CDR3 size: 15 residues. The V gene's germline CDR1 is MNHNY and CDR2 SVGAGI (reference sequence). V lost 5 bases to trimming and J lost 4 bases; unmatched junction nucleotides: 10. In nucleotides, the CDR3 is TGTGCCAGCAGTCCCGTCAGGGGGAAGGTCACTGAAGCTTTCTTT. Its protein is CASSPVRGKVTEAFF.

The chain recombines TRBV29-1 with TRBJ2-3; 11 nucleotides align to TRBD2. This CDR3 is built from 13 residues. J gave up 5 bases and V 4 bases, and 2 bases lay outside the gene matches. Germline V gives CDR1 SQVTM, CDR2 ANQGSEA. The CDR3 reads CSVGTSGQDTQYF. CDR3 in DNA: TGCAGCGTTGGGACTAGCGGGCAAGATACGCAGTATTTT.

The J gene is TRBJ1-1, the V gene TRBV19, with 9 positions matching TRBD1. This CDR3 is 14 amino acids long. The trim removed 8 bases at V and 0 bases at J, leaving 4 bases unmatched. Germline V gives CDR1 LNHDA, CDR2 SQIVND (reference sequence). CDR3 sequence reads: CASFGTGLNTEAFF. The CDR3 nucleotides read TGTGCCAGTTTCGGGACAGGGCTGAACACTGAAGCTTTCTTT.

V gene TRBV4-1 combines with J gene TRBJ2-5, with no clear D. The CDR3 extends over 15 amino acids. From germline, CDR1 is MGHRA and CDR2 YSYEKL. Trimming stripped 0 bases from V and 4 bases from J, with 12 bases between. The CDR3 sequence: CASSQEEGPGETQYF. For the CDR3, the DNA is TGCGCCAGCAGCCAAGAGGAAGGGCCGGGAGAGACCCAGTACTTC.

V and J are TRBV2 and TRBJ1-5; a weak D match, TRBD1 (5 bases). With 2 bases removed from V and 5 bases from J, the gap between germline ends came to 10 bases. In germline, CDR1 is SNHLY, CDR2 FYNNEI. There are 14 residues in the CDR3. The CDR3 region is CASSETGGDQPQHF. CDR3 DNA: TGTGCCAGCAGTGAAACGGGGGGGGATCAGCCCCAGCATTTT.

This chain connects TRBV20-1 to TRBJ2-7; 9 bases match TRBD1. The germline gives CDR1 DFQATT, CDR2 SNEGSKA (reference sequence). Unmatched junction bases numbered 24, after V lost 8 bases and J lost 7 bases. CDR3 length equals 17 residues. This chain's CDR3 is CSFSRRTGELSHLEQYF. The CDR3 DNA sequence: TGCAGTTTCTCCCGCCGGACAGGGGAGCTCTCTCACCTGGAGCAGTACTTC.

As DNA, the CDR3 is TGTGCCAGCGTCCCGGCCGCCAAAAACATTCAGTACTTC. This sequence encodes CASVPAAKNIQYF. The chain links TRBV28 to TRBJ2-4; D is uncertain. The germline V gene encodes CDR1 MDHEN and CDR2 SYDVKM. This CDR3 spans 13 amino acids. The V end lost 8 bases, the J end lost 1 base, and 9 bases lay between the germline ends.

V usage is TRBV6-1 and J usage is TRBJ1-5, with D possibly TRBD1 on 5 matching bases. CDR1 and CDR2 (germline): MNHNS, SASEGT. The germline V and J ends were trimmed by 6 bases and 2 bases, with 17 bases remaining between them. The CDR3 totals 16 residues. The DNA of the CDR3 is TGTGCCAGCAGCCGCGTGGGGGGAGGAGGCAATCAGCCCCAGCATTTT. It encodes CASSRVGGGGNQPQHF.

This chain joins TRBV5-1 and TRBJ2-2; unclear D gene. The V gene's germline CDR1 is SGHRS and CDR2 YFSETQ. V lost 6 bases and J lost 6, with 12 bases in between. CDR3 length: 13 amino acids. The CDR3 protein is CASIAQDAGELFF. In DNA, the CDR3 is TGCGCCAGCATCGCGCAGGATGCCGGGGAGCTGTTTTTT.

This chain uses TRBV29-1 with TRBJ1-1; perhaps TRBD1 as D (5 bases). Germline lookup yields CDR1 SQVTM and CDR2 ANQGSEA. The CDR3 runs to 11 residues. Trimming pared 1 base from V and 10 bases from J, leaving 10 bases between. The CDR3 is CSVEGGGGAFF. CDR3 bases: TGCAGCGTTGAAGGGGGCGGGGGAGCTTTCTTT. Together with reference TRBV29-1 and TRBJ1-1, the CDR3 gives the full variable domain: SAVISQKPSRDICQRGTSLTIQCQVDSQVTMMFWYRQQPGQSLTLIATANQGSEATYESGFVIDKFPISRPNLTFSTLTVSNMSPEDSSIYLCSVEGGGGAFFGQGTRLTVV.

The rearrangement uses TRBV23-1 and TRBJ2-4; 7 nucleotides match TRBD1. TRBV23-1 falls under the ORF class, with uncertain function. CDR3 length: 16 amino acids. V gave up 0 bases and J gave up 8 bases; unmatched junction bases: 10. CDR3: CASSQSGGGQSDIQYF. CDR3 sequence (DNA): TGCGCCAGCAGTCAATCAGGTGGGGGACAGTCGGACATTCAGTACTTC.

This clonotype was seen once. V gene TRBV20-1 combines with J gene TRBJ2-3, with D possibly being TRBD2 (5 bases). Trimming removed 3 bases at V and 2 bases at J, with 12 bases between. The CDR3 runs 14 residues. Per the germline V gene, CDR1 is DFQATT and CDR2 is SNEGSKA (reference sequence). The CDR3 protein is CSARGEFYTDTQYF. The DNA for the CDR3 is TGCAGTGCTAGGGGAGAGTTCTACACAGATACGCAGTATTTT.

This chain links TRBV20-1 with TRBJ1-1; maybe TRBD1 (5 bases). The V end was cut by 3 bases, the J end by 0 bases, with 8 bases between. This CDR3 region has 13 residues. The germline gives CDR1 DFQATT, CDR2 SNEGSKA (reference sequence). CDR3 DNA sequence: TGCAGTGCTAGGAACAGGATGAACACTGAAGCTTTCTTT. As protein: CSARNRMNTEAFF.

The rearrangement joins TRBV6-5 to TRBJ2-3; TRBD2 matches at 13 bases. The J segment lost 4 bases and the V segment lost 6 bases, leaving 4 bases of the junction unmatched. Germline CDR1 is MNHEY and CDR2 is SVGAGI. The CDR3 is 15 amino acids. As DNA, the CDR3 is TGTGCCAGCAGCCGACTAGCGGGAGGAGCAGATACGCAGTATTTT. Residues: CASSRLAGGADTQYF.

V and J are TRBV6-1 and TRBJ2-7; 9 nucleotides align to TRBD1. With V trimmed by 6 bases and J by 5 bases, 5 bases remained unmatched. Per germline, CDR1 MNHNS and CDR2 SASEGT. The CDR3 spans 13 residues. CDR3 nucleotides: TGTGCCAGCAGAAGGACAGGGGCACACGAGCAGTACTTC. This codes for CASRRTGAHEQYF.

The CDR3, as DNA: TGTGCCTGGGATGGGCAGGGGGACACTGAAGCTTTCTTT. Its protein is CAWDGQGDTEAFF. V is TRBV30 and J is TRBJ1-1; the match to TRBD1 covers 7 bases. CDR1 is GTSNPN, CDR2 SVGIG, per germline (reference sequence). The CDR3 runs to 13 residues. The J segment lost 3 bases and the V segment lost 5 bases, leaving 6 bases of the junction unmatched.

Here the CDR3 reads CASSPLVWTEAFF. CDR3 DNA sequence: TGTGCCAGCAGCCCCTTAGTCTGGACTGAAGCTTTCTTT. The chain carries TRBV6-2 or TRBV6-3 and TRBJ1-1; D ambiguous. Germline CDR1 and CDR2: MNHEY and SVGEGT. V lost 6 bases, J lost 5 bases, and 13 bases lay in between. The CDR3 sequence is 13 residues long.

V gene TRBV19 combines with J gene TRBJ2-1; D is unclear. Trimming pared 1 base from V and 3 bases from J, leaving 4 bases between. The germline CDR1 and CDR2 sequences are LNHDA and SQIVND (reference sequence). The length of the CDR3 is 13 residues. CDR3 bases: TGTGCCAGTAGTATAGGTAACTACAATGAGCAGTTCTTC. It codes for CASSIGNYNEQFF.

The chain uses TRBV7-2 and TRBJ2-3, with a possible D match to TRBD2 (6 bases). This CDR3 spans 19 amino acids. Germline V gives CDR1 SGHTA, CDR2 FQGNSA. Trimming took off 4 bases at V and 4 bases at J, with 27 bases between the two ends. In nucleotides, the CDR3 is TGTGCCAGCAGCTCCCCCCGTCGGACTATCGGGCTGACGGCAGATACGCAGTATTTT. This translates into CASSSPRRTIGLTADTQYF.

This clonotype has only one observation. The chain joins TRBV19 to TRBJ1-5; 7 positions agree with TRBD1. The CDR3 loop spans 18 amino acids. CDR1 is LNHDA, CDR2 SQIVND, per germline (reference sequence). V shed 5 bases, J shed 0 bases, and the junction held 13 bases outside the gene matches. The CDR3 sequence is CASSSLWTGDYSNQPQHF. The CDR3 DNA reads TGTGCCAGTAGTTCACTCTGGACAGGTGATTATAGCAATCAGCCCCAGCATTTT.

The CDR3 DNA follows: TGTGCCAGCAGTCAGCGGGAGGCTATCTACAATGAGCAGTTCTTC. It is translated as CASSQREAIYNEQFF. The chain has TRBV6-2 or TRBV6-3 and TRBJ2-1, with 9 bases lining up with TRBD2. CDR1 is MNHEY and CDR2 is SVGEGT in the germline V gene. This CDR3 comprises 15 residues. After removal of 5 bases from V and 3 bases from J, the junction contained 5 bases not matched to a gene.

The chain links TRBV5-4 to TRBJ1-2; D unresolved. This CDR3 has 14 amino acids. Trimming pared 0 bases from V and 5 bases from J, leaving 11 bases between. CDR1 and CDR2 from the germline V gene are SGHNT and YYREEE (reference sequence). Here the CDR3 DNA reads TGTGCCAGCAGCTTGGGGACGGAAGCTTATGGCTACACCTTC. Its protein product is CASSLGTEAYGYTF.

CDR3 nucleotides: TGTGCCAGCAGCTTCGGGCCTAAAAACGGGGAGCTGTTTTTT. This encodes CASSFGPKNGELFF. V usage is TRBV7-6 and J usage is TRBJ2-2; unclear D gene. The CDR3 runs to 14 residues. The germline V and J ends were trimmed by 3 bases and 7 bases, with 12 bases remaining between them. Germline lookup yields CDR1 SGHVS and CDR2 FNYEAQ.

This clonotype has just one count. The chain has TRBV19 and TRBJ2-5, with D possibly being TRBD2 (6 bases). The CDR3 length is 15 residues. V lost 7 bases and J 2 bases, leaving 17 bases between the germline ends. Germline V lookup: CDR1 LNHDA, CDR2 SQIVND (reference sequence). CDR3 nucleotide sequence: TGTGCCAGTAACACCTACCGGGACTCTCAAGAGACCCAGTACTTC. This translates into CASNTYRDSQETQYF.

This clonotype was observed a handful of times. V gene TRBV7-2 combines with J gene TRBJ2-2, with D unclear. Germline V gives CDR1 SGHTA, CDR2 FQGNSA. CDR3 size: 13 residues. Deletions cut 4 bases from V and 0 bases from J, with 3 bases between. CDR3 protein: CASSSANTGELFF. The CDR3, as DNA: TGTGCCAGCAGCTCGGCGAACACCGGGGAGCTGTTTTTT. The full variable domain, its missing parts supplied by reference TRBV7-2 and TRBJ2-2, is GAGVSQSPSNKVTEKGKDVELRCDPISGHTALYWYRQSLGQGLEFLIYFQGNSAPDKSGLPSDRFSAERTGGSVSTLTIQRTQQEDSAVYLCASSSANTGELFFGEGSRLTVL.

The gene calls are TRBV6-5 and TRBJ1-1; TRBD1 matches 8 bases. The junction had 8 bases not matched to a gene; V was cut back by 5 bases and J by 6 bases. CDR1 and CDR2 (germline): MNHEY, SVGAGI. The CDR3 contains 14 residues. The CDR3 region is CASSVDRGGAEAFF. For the CDR3, the DNA is TGTGCCAGCAGTGTAGACAGGGGCGGGGCTGAAGCTTTCTTT.